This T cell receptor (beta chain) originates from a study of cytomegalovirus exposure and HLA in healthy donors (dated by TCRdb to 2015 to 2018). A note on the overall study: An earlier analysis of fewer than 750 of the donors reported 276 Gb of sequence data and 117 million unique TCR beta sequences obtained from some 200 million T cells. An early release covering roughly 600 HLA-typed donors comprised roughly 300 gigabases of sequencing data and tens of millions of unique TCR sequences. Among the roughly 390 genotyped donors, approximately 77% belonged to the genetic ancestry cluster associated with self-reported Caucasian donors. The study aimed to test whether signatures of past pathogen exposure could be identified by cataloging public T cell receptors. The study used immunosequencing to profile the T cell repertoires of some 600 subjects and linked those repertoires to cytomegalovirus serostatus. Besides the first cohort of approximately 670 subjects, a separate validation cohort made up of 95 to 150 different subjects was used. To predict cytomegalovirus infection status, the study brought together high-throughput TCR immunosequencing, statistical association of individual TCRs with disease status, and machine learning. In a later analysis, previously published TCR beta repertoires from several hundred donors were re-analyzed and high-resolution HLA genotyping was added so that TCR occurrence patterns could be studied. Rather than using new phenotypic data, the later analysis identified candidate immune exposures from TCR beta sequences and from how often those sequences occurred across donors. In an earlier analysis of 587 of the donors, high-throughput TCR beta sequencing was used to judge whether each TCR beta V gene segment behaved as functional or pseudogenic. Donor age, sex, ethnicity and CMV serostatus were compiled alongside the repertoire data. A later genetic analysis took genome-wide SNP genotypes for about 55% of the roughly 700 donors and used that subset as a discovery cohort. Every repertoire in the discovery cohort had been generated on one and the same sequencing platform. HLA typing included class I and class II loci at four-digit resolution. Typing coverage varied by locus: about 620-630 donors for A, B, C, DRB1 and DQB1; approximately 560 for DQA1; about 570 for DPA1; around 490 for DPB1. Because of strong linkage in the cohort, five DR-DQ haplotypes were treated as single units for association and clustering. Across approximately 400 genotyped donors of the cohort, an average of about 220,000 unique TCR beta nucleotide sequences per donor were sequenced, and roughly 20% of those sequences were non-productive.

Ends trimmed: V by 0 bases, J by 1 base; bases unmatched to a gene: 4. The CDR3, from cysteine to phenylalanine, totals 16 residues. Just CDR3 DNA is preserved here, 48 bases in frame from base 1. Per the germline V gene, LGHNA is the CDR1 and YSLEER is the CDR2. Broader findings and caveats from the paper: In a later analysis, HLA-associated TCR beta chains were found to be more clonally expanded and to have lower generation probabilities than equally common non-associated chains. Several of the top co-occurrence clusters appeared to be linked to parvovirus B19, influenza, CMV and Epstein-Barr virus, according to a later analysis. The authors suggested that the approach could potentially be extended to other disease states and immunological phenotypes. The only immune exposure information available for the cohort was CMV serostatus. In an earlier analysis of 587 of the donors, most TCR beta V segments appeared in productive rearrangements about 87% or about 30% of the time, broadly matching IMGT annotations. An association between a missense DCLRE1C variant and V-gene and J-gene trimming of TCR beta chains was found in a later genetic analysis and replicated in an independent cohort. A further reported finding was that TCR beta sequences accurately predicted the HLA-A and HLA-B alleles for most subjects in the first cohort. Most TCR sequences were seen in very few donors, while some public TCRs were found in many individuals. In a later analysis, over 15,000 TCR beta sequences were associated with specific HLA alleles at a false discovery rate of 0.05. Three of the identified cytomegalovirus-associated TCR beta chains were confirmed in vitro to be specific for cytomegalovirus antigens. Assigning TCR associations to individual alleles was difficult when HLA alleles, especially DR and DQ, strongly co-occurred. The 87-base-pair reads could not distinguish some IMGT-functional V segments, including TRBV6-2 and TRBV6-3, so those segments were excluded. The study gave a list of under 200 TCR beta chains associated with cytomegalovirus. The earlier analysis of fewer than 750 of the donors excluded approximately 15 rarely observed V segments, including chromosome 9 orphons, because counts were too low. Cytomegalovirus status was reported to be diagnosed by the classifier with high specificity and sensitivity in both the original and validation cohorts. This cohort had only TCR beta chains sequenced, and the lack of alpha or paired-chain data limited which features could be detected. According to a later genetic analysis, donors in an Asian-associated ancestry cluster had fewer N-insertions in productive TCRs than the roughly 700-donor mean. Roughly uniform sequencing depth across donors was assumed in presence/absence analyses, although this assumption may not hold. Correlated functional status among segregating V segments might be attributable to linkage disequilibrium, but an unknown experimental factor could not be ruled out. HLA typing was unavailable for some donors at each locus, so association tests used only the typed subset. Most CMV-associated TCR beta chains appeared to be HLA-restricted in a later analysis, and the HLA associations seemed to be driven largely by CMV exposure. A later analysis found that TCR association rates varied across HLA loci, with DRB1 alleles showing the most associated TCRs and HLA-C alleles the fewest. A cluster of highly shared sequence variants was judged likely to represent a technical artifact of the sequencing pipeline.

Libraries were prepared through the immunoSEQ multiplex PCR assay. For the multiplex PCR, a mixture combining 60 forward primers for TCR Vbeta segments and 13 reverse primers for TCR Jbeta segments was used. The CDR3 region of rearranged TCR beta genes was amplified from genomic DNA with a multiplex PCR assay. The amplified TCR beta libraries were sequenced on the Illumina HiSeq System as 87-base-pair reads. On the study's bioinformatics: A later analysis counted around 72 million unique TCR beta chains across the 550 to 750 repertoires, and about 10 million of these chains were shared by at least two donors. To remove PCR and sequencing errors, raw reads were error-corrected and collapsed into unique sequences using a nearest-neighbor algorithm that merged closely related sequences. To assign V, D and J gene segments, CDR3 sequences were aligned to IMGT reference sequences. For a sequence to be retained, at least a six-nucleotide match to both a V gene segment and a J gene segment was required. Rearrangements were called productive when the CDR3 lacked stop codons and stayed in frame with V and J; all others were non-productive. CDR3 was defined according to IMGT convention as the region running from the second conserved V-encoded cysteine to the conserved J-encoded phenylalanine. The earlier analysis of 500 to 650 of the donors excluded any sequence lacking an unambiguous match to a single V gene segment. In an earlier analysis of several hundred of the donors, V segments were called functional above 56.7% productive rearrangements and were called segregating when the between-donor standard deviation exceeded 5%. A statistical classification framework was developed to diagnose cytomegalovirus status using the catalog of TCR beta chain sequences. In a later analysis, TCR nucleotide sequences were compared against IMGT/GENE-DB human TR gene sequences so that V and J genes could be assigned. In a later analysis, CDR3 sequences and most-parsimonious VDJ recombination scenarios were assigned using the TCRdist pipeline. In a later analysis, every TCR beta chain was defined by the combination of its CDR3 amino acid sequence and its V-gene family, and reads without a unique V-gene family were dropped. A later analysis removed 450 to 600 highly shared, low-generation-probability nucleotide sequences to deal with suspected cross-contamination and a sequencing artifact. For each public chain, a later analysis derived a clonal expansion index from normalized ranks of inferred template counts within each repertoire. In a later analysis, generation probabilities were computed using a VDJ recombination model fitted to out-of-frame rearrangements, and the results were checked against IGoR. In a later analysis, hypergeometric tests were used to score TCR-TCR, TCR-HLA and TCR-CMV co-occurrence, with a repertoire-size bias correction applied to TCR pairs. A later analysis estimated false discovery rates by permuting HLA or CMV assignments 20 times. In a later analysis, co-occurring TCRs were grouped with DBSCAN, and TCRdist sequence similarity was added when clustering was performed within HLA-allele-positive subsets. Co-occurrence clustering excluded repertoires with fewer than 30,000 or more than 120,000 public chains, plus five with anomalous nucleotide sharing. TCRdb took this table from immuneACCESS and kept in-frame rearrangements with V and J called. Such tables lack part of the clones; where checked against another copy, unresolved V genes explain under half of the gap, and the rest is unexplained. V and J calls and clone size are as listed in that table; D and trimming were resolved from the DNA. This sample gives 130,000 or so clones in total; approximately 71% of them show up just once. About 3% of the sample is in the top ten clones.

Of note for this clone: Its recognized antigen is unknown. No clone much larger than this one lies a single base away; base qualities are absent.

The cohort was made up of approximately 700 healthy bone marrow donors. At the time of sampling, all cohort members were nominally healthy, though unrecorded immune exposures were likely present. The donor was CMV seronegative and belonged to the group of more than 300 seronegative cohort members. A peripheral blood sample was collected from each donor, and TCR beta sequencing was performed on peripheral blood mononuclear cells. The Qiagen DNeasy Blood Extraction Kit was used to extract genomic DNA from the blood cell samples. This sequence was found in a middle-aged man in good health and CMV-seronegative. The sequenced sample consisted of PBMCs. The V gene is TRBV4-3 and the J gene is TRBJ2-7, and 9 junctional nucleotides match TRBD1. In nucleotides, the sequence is TGCGCCAGCAGCCAAGATCGGGGGACAGGGTCCTACGAGCAGTACTTC. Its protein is CASSQDRGTGSYEQYF.